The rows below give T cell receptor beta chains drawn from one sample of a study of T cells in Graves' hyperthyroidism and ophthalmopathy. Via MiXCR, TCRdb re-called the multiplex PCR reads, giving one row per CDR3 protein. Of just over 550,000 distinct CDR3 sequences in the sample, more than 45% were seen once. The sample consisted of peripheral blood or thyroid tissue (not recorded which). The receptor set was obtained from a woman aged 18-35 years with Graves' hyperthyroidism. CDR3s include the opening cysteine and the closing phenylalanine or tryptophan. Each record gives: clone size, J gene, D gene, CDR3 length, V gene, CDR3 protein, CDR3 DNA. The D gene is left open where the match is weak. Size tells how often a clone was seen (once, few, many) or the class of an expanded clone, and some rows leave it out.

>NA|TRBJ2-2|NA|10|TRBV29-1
CSVNTGELFF
TGCAGCGTGAACACCGGGGAGCTGTTTTTT
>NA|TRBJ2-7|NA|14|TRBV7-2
CASSLDGGANEQYF
TGCGCCAGCAGCTTGGACGGGGGCGCGAACGAGCAGTACTTC
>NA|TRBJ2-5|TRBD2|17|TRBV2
CASKEWGTSGGQETQYF
TGTGCCAGCAAAGAATGGGGCACCTCGGGAGGCCAAGAGACCCAGTACTTC
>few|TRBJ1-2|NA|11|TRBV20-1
CSARDLNGYTF
TGCAGTGCTAGAGATCTGAATGGCTACACCTTC
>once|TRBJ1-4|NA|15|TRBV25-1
CASLAGGATNEKLFF
TGTGCCAGCTTGGCCGGGGGGGCTACTAATGAAAAACTGTTTTTT
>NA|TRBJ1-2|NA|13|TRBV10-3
CAITGQGDYGYTF
TGTGCCATCACGGGACAAGGGGACTATGGCTACACCTTC
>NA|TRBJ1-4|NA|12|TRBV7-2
CASSLSDEKLFF
TGTGCCAGCAGCTTATCCGATGAAAAACTGTTTTTT
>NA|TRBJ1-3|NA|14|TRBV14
CASSIDPSGNTIYF
TGTGCCAGCAGCATAGACCCGTCCGGAAACACCATATATTTT
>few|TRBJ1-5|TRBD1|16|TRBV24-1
CATSDPGQGGIQPQHF
TGTGCCACCAGTGACCCGGGACAGGGTGGGATTCAGCCCCAGCATTTT
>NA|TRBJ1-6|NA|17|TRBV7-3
CASSTSRTAVYNSPLHF
TGTGCCAGCAGCACAAGTCGGACAGCAGTCTATAATTCACCCCTCCACTTT
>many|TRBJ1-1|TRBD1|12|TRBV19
CASSMTGIEAFF
TGTGCCAGTAGTATGACAGGGATCGAAGCTTTCTTT
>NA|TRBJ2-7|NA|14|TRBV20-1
CSVDRASAAYEQYF
TGCAGTGTTGATAGGGCTAGCGCCGCCTACGAGCAGTACTTC
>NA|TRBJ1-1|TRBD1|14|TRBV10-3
CAISTGQVKVEAFF
TGTGCCATCAGTACGGGACAGGTGAAGGTTGAAGCTTTCTTT
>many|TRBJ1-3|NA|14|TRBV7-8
CASSLEAAGNTIYF
TGTGCCAGCAGCTTAGAGGCAGCTGGAAACACCATATATTTT
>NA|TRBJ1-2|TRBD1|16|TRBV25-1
CASSEFRGQGNYGYTF
TGTGCCAGCAGTGAATTTCGGGGACAGGGGAACTATGGCTACACCTTC
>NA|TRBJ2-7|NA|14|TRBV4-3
CASSQGLGMGEQYF
TGCGCCAGCAGCCAAGGACTAGGAATGGGGGAGCAGTACTTC
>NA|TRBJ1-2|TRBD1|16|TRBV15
CATSSEGTGGNYGYTF
TGTGCCACCAGCAGCGAAGGGACAGGGGGCAACTATGGCTACACCTTC
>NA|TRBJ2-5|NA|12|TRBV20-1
CSASARIETQYF
TGCAGTGCTAGTGCCAGAATAGAGACCCAGTACTTC
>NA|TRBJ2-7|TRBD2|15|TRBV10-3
CAIRKGLAFSYEQYF
TGTGCCATCAGAAAGGGACTAGCGTTCTCCTACGAGCAGTACTTC
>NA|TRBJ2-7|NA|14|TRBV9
CASSTSRGSYEQYF
TGTGCCAGCAGCACCTCGAGGGGCTCCTACGAGCAGTACTTC
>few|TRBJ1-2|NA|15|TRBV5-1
CASSQTGQSNYGYTF
TGCGCCAGCAGCCAAACAGGGCAATCTAACTATGGCTACACCTTC
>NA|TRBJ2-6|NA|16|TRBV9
CASSPRRDSGANVLTF
TGTGCCAGCAGCCCCAGACGCGACTCTGGGGCCAACGTCCTGACTTTC
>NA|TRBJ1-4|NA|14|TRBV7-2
CASSFAGSNEKLFF
TGTGCCAGCAGCTTTGCAGGGTCTAATGAAAAACTGTTTTTT
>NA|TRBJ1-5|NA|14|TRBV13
CASSFGTRNQPQHF
TGTGCCAGCAGCTTCGGGACAAGGAATCAGCCCCAGCATTTT
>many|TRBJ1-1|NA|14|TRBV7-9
CASSLGIVNTEAFF
TGTGCCAGCAGCTTAGGCATTGTGAACACTGAAGCTTTCTTT
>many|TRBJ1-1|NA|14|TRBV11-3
CASSPRLGNTEAFF
TGTGCCAGCAGCCCCCGGCTGGGGAACACTGAAGCTTTCTTT
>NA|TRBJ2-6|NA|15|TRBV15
CATSGANYGANVLTF
TGTGCCACCAGTGGCGCTAACTATGGGGCCAACGTCCTGACTTTC
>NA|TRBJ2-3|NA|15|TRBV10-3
CAISVKGRTTDTQYF
TGTGCCATCAGTGTTAAGGGGAGGACCACAGATACGCAGTATTTT
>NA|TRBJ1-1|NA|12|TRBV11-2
CASSFAPAEAFF
TGTGCCAGCAGCTTTGCCCCGGCTGAAGCTTTCTTT
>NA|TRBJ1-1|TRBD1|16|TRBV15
CATSRDRGQLNTEAFF
TGTGCCACCAGCAGAGATAGGGGACAGTTGAACACTGAAGCTTTCTTT
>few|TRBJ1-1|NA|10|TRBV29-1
CSAQGTEAFF
TGCAGCGCCCAGGGGACTGAAGCTTTCTTT
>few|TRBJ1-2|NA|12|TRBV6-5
CASSDGLWGYTF
TGTGCCAGCAGTGACGGGCTCTGGGGCTACACCTTC